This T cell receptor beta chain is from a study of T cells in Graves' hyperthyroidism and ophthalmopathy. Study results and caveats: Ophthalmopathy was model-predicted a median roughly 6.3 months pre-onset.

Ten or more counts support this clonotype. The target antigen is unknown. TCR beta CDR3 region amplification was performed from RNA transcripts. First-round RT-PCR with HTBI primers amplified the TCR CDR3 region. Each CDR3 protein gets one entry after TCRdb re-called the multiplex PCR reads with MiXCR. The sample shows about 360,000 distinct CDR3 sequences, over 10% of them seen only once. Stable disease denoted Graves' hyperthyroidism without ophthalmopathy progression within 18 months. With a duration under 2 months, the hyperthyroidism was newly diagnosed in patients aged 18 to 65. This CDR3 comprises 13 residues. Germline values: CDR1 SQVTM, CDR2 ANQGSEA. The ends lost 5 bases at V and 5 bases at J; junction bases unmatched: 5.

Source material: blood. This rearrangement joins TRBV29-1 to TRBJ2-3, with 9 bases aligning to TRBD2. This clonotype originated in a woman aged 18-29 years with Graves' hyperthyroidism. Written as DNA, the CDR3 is TGCAGCGTTTTAGCGGGAGAGGGAGATACGCAGTATTTT. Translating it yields CSVLAGEGDTQYF.